The 29 T cell receptor beta chains in this list originate from one sample, sequenced in a study of cytomegalovirus exposure and HLA in healthy donors. Both 60 Vbeta primers and 13 Jbeta primers went into the PCR. This table comes from immunoSEQ multiplex PCR, and its TCRdb copy is limited to in-frame clones, with some not included. The table has 100,000 to 150,000 clones, around 82% seen once. Sequenced sample: PBMCs. The receptor set was obtained from a boy between 5 and 17 years old in good health and CMV-seronegative.

The chain links TRBV5-5 to TRBJ2-7, with 7 bases lining up with TRBD1. CDR3 length equals 17 residues. The germline V gene has CDR1 SGHKS and CDR2 YYEKEE (reference sequence). Unmatched junction bases numbered 9, after V lost 0 bases and J lost 0 bases. CDR3: CASSLGIQGYSSYEQYF. In nucleotides, the CDR3 is TGTGCCAGCAGCTTGGGGATACAGGGGTATAGCTCCTACGAGCAGTACTTC.

The J gene is TRBJ2-1, the V gene TRBV18, with 8 bases fitting TRBD2. With V trimmed by 4 bases and J by 0 bases, 5 bases remained unmatched. Germline assignment: CDR1 KGHSH and CDR2 LQKENI. CDR3 length equals 16 residues. The CDR3 DNA sequence: TGTGCCAGCTCACTAAAGACTAGCGACTCCTACAATGAGCAGTTCTTC. Residues: CASSLKTSDSYNEQFF.

The chain has TRBV19 and TRBJ1-1; possibly TRBD1 for D (6 bases). V was trimmed by 5 bases and J by 5 bases, leaving 21 bases between them. The CDR3 totals 16 residues. The V gene's germline CDR1 is LNHDA and CDR2 SQIVND (reference sequence). CDR3 in amino acids: CASSSARQVRGTEAFF. The CDR3 DNA reads as TGTGCCAGTAGTTCCGCCCGACAGGTGCGCGGGACTGAAGCTTTCTTT. Full variable domain (rest looked up from reference TRBV19 and TRBJ1-1): DGGITQSPKYLFRKEGQNVTLSCEQNLNHDAMYWYRQDPGQGLRLIYYSQIVNDFQKGDIAEGYSVSREKKESFPLTVTSAQKNPTAFYLCASSSARQVRGTEAFFGQGTRLTVV.

This CDR3 reads CASGPSGGIGNEQFF. CDR3 in DNA: TGTGCTAGTGGACCGTCGGGGGGAATTGGTAATGAGCAGTTCTTC. The chain is built from TRBV12-5 and TRBJ2-1, with 7 positions matching TRBD2. With V trimmed by 6 bases and J by 7 bases, 12 bases remained unmatched. The CDR3 covers 15 residues. Looked up from germline, CDR1 is LGHNT and CDR2 is FRNRAP.

The genes are TRBV9 and TRBJ2-5, with 10 bases aligning to TRBD2. Germline V gene sequence: CDR1 SGDLS, CDR2 YYNGEE. The CDR3 runs to 14 residues. V was clipped by 4 bases and J by 1 base; unmatched bases: 1. The CDR3 protein is CASSRTSGQETQYF. CDR3 nucleotide sequence: TGTGCCAGCAGCCGGACTAGCGGCCAAGAGACCCAGTACTTC.

CDR3 bases: TGTGCCAGCAGCTTAGAGGGCAGGCCTAATTCACCCCTCCACTTT. This encodes CASSLEGRPNSPLHF. This chain uses TRBV11-2 with TRBJ1-6; D not certain. V was clipped by 0 bases and J by 6 bases, with 9 bases between them. This CDR3 contains 15 residues. CDR1 is SGHAT, CDR2 FQNNGV, per germline.

This chain uses TRBV7-2 with TRBJ1-6; maybe TRBD1 (6 bases). V was pared by 2 bases and J by 0 bases, with 11 bases between. The CDR3 contains 17 residues. Germline V lookup: CDR1 SGHTA, CDR2 FQGNSA. CDR3 bases: TGTGCCAGCAGCTTATCCACAGGGCGCTCCTATAATTCACCCCTCCACTTT. This codes for CASSLSTGRSYNSPLHF.

This sequence joins TRBV7-3 and TRBJ2-1, with 9 bases matching TRBD1. From germline, CDR1 is SGHTA and CDR2 FQGTGA. There are 17 residues in the CDR3. V lost 5 bases and J lost 9; bases outside the gene matches: 17. CDR3: CASSKNRGPIGLGEQFF. The CDR3 bases are TGTGCCAGCAGCAAAAACAGGGGGCCGATTGGTCTCGGTGAGCAGTTCTTC.

This clone was seen only once. V is TRBV6-7 and J is TRBJ1-1; TRBD1 agrees at 7 bases. TRBV6-7 falls under the ORF class, with uncertain function. Trimming cost V 8 bases and J 10 bases; bases outside gene matches: 13. CDR3 length equals 13 residues. This CDR3 is CASREGASRRAFF. The DNA for the CDR3 is TGTGCCAGCCGGGAGGGGGCCTCCCGCCGAGCTTTCTTT.

This clone was seen a few times. The V gene is TRBV4-1, the J gene TRBJ2-7; 7 bases align to TRBD1. V gave up 2 bases and J gave up 6 bases; unmatched junction bases: 7. Germline lookup yields CDR1 MGHRA and CDR2 YSYEKL. This CDR3 is 14 amino acids long. CDR3 coding DNA: TGCGCCAGCAGCCAATCCCAGGGGGTAGGCGAGCAGTACTTC. Translating gives CASSQSQGVGEQYF.

The chain has TRBV19 and TRBJ1-4; D is undetermined. Trimming stripped 5 bases from V and 5 bases from J, with 9 bases between. CDR3 length: 13 residues. Germline CDR1 LNHDA, CDR2 SQIVND (reference sequence). CDR3 amino acids: CASSPTGNEKLFF. DNA for the CDR3: TGTGCCAGTAGTCCGACGGGGAATGAAAAACTGTTTTTT.

The chain employs TRBV5-6 and TRBJ2-7; perhaps TRBD2 as D (6 bases). The CDR3 is 14 residues long. V was pared by 4 bases and J by 3 bases, with 14 bases between. Looked up from germline, CDR1 is SGHDT and CDR2 is YYEEEE. As DNA, the CDR3 is TGTGCCAGCAGCCATTCCGGGAGCTTCTACGAGCAGTACTTC. It encodes CASSHSGSFYEQYF.

This chain links TRBV27 with TRBJ2-6, with a tentative D call TRBD2 (5 bases). Germline CDR1 MNHEY, CDR2 SMNVEV (reference sequence). The CDR3 is made up of 15 amino acids. Trimming took 3 bases from V and 4 from J, leaving 10 bases between them. The CDR3 DNA is TGTGCCAGCAGTTTCTCACCGGGAGGGGCCAACGTCCTGACTTTC. This translates into CASSFSPGGANVLTF.

The chain is built from TRBV4-1 and TRBJ2-1; D might be TRBD2 (5 bases). The CDR3 loop spans 18 amino acids. Germline lookup yields CDR1 MGHRA and CDR2 YSYEKL. Trimming took 2 bases from V and 9 from J, leaving 26 bases between them. This CDR3 is CASSQKHFRALAGGEQFF. The CDR3 coding sequence is TGCGCCAGCAGCCAAAAACATTTTCGGGCCCTAGCAGGTGGTGAGCAGTTCTTC.

The chain recombines TRBV5-4 with TRBJ2-7, with TRBD2 matching over 11 bases. The CDR3 covers 17 residues. Germline V CDR1 and CDR2: SGHNT, YYREEE (reference sequence). V shed 2 bases, J shed 0 bases, and the junction held 7 bases outside the gene matches. The CDR3 nucleotides read TGTGCCAGCAGCTTAAACCCTAGCGGGAGGAGCTCCTACGAGCAGTACTTC. This sequence encodes CASSLNPSGRSSYEQYF.

This clone was picked up a small number of times. This rearrangement joins TRBV6-6 to TRBJ2-3; 12 bases are shared with TRBD2. The CDR3 has 16 amino acids. J gave up 5 bases and V 2 bases, and 5 bases lay outside the gene matches. The V gene's germline CDR1 is MNHNY and CDR2 SVGAGI (reference sequence). CDR3 residues: CASSYELAGGGDTQYF. In DNA form, the CDR3 reads TGTGCCAGCAGTTACGAGCTAGCGGGAGGGGGAGATACGCAGTATTTT.

The CDR3 region has the DNA TGTGCCAGTAGTTCGCGCTACGAGCAGTACTTC. Protein: CASSSRYEQYF. The rearrangement uses TRBV19 and TRBJ2-7; no firm D call. Trimming stripped 5 bases from V and 3 bases from J, with 5 bases between. Germline V lookup: CDR1 LNHDA, CDR2 SQIVND (reference sequence). The CDR3 has 11 amino acids.

The CDR3 is CASRRGSTSEAFF. The CDR3, as DNA: TGTGCCAGCAGACGAGGGAGCACATCTGAAGCTTTCTTT. The chain couples TRBV6-1 to TRBJ1-1; D uncertain. Looked up from germline, CDR1 is MNHNS and CDR2 is SASEGT. CDR3 length: 13 residues. Trimming pared 6 bases from V and 6 bases from J, leaving 14 bases between.

V is TRBV2 and J is TRBJ1-1, with D hard to call. Trimming cost V 2 bases and J 11 bases, with 12 bases left between them. CDR1 and CDR2 (germline): SNHLY, FYNNEI. The CDR3 length is 12 residues. CDR3 nucleotides: TGTGCCAGCAGTGAACCCAGAGCGGGGGCTTTCTTT. Amino acid sequence: CASSEPRAGAFF.

This clone was observed a single time. The gene calls are TRBV9 and TRBJ1-4; 8 bases align to TRBD1. CDR1 and CDR2 (germline): SGDLS, YYNGEE. The CDR3 consists of 15 residues. The ends lost 2 bases at V and 7 bases at J; junction bases unmatched: 7. The CDR3 sequence is CASSVLQGDSEKLFF. CDR3 coding DNA: TGTGCCAGCAGCGTCTTACAGGGGGACAGTGAAAAACTGTTTTTT.

V and J are TRBV7-2 and TRBJ2-7, with TRBD2 matching 10 bases. CDR3 length: 15 residues. V dropped 0 bases and J dropped 4; count of bases not matched to a gene: 3. The germline gives CDR1 SGHTA, CDR2 FQGNSA. CDR3 loop: CASSLARLAGYEQYF. The CDR3 DNA reads as TGTGCCAGCAGCTTAGCCCGACTAGCGGGTTACGAGCAGTACTTC.

This clone was counted once. The rearrangement links TRBV7-2 to TRBJ2-3; 7 nucleotides line up with TRBD2. V trimming: 0 bases; J trimming: 0 bases; junction bases outside the gene matches: 3. The CDR3 runs to 16 residues. Germline lookup yields CDR1 SGHTA and CDR2 FQGNSA. Written as DNA, the CDR3 is TGTGCCAGCAGCTTAGCGGGAGGGGCTAGCACAGATACGCAGTATTTT. It encodes CASSLAGGASTDTQYF.

CDR3 sequence reads: CASSTVSNQPQHF. DNA for the CDR3: TGTGCCAGCTCGACAGTTAGCAATCAGCCCCAGCATTTT. The rearrangement links TRBV7-9 to TRBJ1-5; possible D gene TRBD1, 5 bases. V lost 8 bases to trimming and J lost 0 bases, with 8 bases between them. This CDR3 region has 13 residues. Germline V gene lookup returns CDR1 SEHNR and CDR2 FQNEAQ (reference sequence).

The chain recombines TRBV7-9 with TRBJ2-7, with D perhaps TRBD1 (6 bases). Germline CDR1 SEHNR, CDR2 FQNEAQ (reference sequence). This CDR3 comprises 14 residues. V was shortened by 6 bases and J by 1 base, with 13 bases between the two germline ends. The CDR3 here is CASRGPGHSYEQYF. CDR3 nucleotides: TGTGCCAGCAGGGGGCCGGGACATTCCTACGAGCAGTACTTC.

In regard to this clone: This sample includes further DNA sequences coding for the same CDR3. The chain carries TRBV7-9 and TRBJ2-1, with a tentative D call TRBD2 (5 bases). V was cut by 1 base and J by 6 bases, with 10 bases left in between. CDR1 SEHNR and CDR2 FQNEAQ come from the germline V gene (reference sequence). There are 14 residues in the CDR3. The CDR3 loop reads CASSLGLAGNEQFF. As DNA, the CDR3 is TGTGCCAGCAGCTTAGGCCTAGCAGGCAATGAGCAGTTCTTC.

The CDR3 loop is CASSLGQGRTEAFF. The CDR3 region has the DNA TGCGCCAGCAGCTTGGGACAGGGGCGCACTGAAGCTTTCTTT. The rearrangement joins TRBV5-1 to TRBJ1-1, with TRBD1 identical over 8 bases. The CDR3 extends over 14 amino acids. CDR1 SGHRS and CDR2 YFSETQ come from the germline V gene. The V gene end was trimmed by 0 bases and the J gene end by 4 bases; junction bases not matched to a gene: 2.

This clone has a single count. The chain couples TRBV29-1 to TRBJ1-5, with 11 bases aligning to TRBD1. Germline loops: CDR1 SQVTM, CDR2 ANQGSEA. Trimming took 6 bases from V and 4 from J; bases not matched to a gene: 2. The CDR3 length is 13 residues. CDR3 protein: CSVGDRGNQPQHF. Here the CDR3 DNA reads TGCAGCGTCGGGGACAGGGGGAATCAGCCCCAGCATTTT.

The table lists this clone with a count of one. The chain has TRBV10-3 and TRBJ2-1; 12 nucleotides agree with TRBD2. Germline loops: CDR1 ENHRY, CDR2 SYGVKD. Germline trimming cut 8 bases from V and 6 bases from J; bases unmatched to any gene: 8. The CDR3 sequence is 15 residues long. The chain's CDR3 is CAIGLAGSNGNEQFF. The DNA of the CDR3 is TGTGCCATCGGACTAGCGGGGTCAAACGGCAATGAGCAGTTCTTC.

The chain employs TRBV9 and TRBJ2-1, with 11 nucleotides matching TRBD2. Germline trimming cut 3 bases from V and 7 bases from J; bases unmatched to any gene: 3. The length of the CDR3 is 14 residues. The germline V gene encodes CDR1 SGDLS and CDR2 YYNGEE. The CDR3 sequence: CASSDVAGGNEQFF. In nucleotides, the CDR3 is TGTGCCAGCAGCGACGTAGCGGGAGGGAATGAGCAGTTCTTC. The full variable domain, completed using reference TRBV9 and TRBJ2-1, is DSGVTQTPKHLITATGQRVTLRCSPRSGDLSVYWYQQSLDQGLQFLIQYYNGEERAKGNILERFSAQQFPDLHSELNLSSLELGDSALYFCASSDVAGGNEQFFGPGTRLTVL.